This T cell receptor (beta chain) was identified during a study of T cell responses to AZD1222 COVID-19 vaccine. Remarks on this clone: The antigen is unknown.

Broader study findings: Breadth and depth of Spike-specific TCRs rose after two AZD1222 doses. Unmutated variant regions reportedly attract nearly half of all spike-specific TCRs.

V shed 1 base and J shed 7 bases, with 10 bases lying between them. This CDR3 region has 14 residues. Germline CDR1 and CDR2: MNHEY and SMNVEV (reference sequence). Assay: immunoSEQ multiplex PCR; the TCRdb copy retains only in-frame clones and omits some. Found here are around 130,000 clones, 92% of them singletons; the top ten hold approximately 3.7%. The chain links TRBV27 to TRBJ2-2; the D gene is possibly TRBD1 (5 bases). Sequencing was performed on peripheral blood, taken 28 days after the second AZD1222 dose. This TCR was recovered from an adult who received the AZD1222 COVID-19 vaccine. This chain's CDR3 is CASSLFSGYGELFF. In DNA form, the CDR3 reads TGTGCCAGCAGTTTATTTTCAGGGTACGGGGAGCTGTTTTTT.